Each of the 21 T cell receptor beta chains below was sequenced from the same sample in a study of cytomegalovirus exposure and HLA in healthy donors. Profiled with immunoSEQ multiplex PCR; TCRdb holds only in-frame clones, not every one. The sample has tens of thousands of clones; around 94% are singletons. The specimen sequenced was PBMCs. Receptors were obtained from a woman under 30 in good health and CMV-seropositive.

The V and J genes are TRBV5-1 and TRBJ1-4, with 10 nucleotides matching TRBD1. Per germline, CDR1 SGHRS and CDR2 YFSETQ. This CDR3 has 16 amino acids. The V segment lost 2 bases and the J segment 0 bases; nucleotides outside the gene matches: 1. The CDR3 nucleotides are TGCGCCAGCAGCTTTGGACAGGGGGCAACTAATGAAAAACTGTTTTTT. Translated: CASSFGQGATNEKLFF. Supplemented by reference TRBV5-1 and TRBJ1-4, the full variable domain reads KAGVTQTPRYLIKTRGQQVTLSCSPISGHRSVSWYQQTPGQGLQFLFEYFSETQRNKGNFPGRFSGRQFSNSRSEMNVSTLELGDSALYLCASSFGQGATNEKLFFGSGTQLSVL.

This clone was observed a single time. The chain has TRBV11-3 and TRBJ2-1; D perhaps matches TRBD1 (6 bases). V was trimmed by 5 bases and J by 2 bases, leaving 13 bases between them. CDR1 and CDR2 from the germline V gene are SGHNT and YENEEA. The CDR3 covers 15 residues. CDR3 sequence (DNA): TGTGCCAGCAGCCGACAGGAGACCGCCTACAATGAGCAGTTCTTC. Its translation is CASSRQETAYNEQFF.

The chain is built from TRBV9 and TRBJ1-2, with a tentative D call TRBD1 (5 bases). The length of the CDR3 is 16 residues. The V end was cut by 3 bases, the J end by 4 bases, with 19 bases between. CDR1 and CDR2 (germline): SGDLS, YYNGEE. The CDR3 DNA is TGTGCCAGCAGCGCTCCCTCCGGGGGGGGAGGCTATGGCTACACCTTC. Translating it yields CASSAPSGGGGYGYTF. Full variable domain (outside the CDR3, taken from reference TRBV9 and TRBJ1-2): DSGVTQTPKHLITATGQRVTLRCSPRSGDLSVYWYQQSLDQGLQFLIQYYNGEERAKGNILERFSAQQFPDLHSELNLSSLELGDSALYFCASSAPSGGGGYGYTFGSGTRLTVV.

V gene TRBV5-4 combines with J gene TRBJ2-7; TRBD2 matches 7 bases. The V gene's germline CDR1 is SGHNT and CDR2 YYREEE (reference sequence). The trim removed 4 bases at V and 7 bases at J, leaving 14 bases unmatched. The CDR3 sequence is 15 residues long. Here the CDR3 reads CASSGEGSPPGEQYF. The CDR3 region has the DNA TGTGCCAGCAGCGGGGAGGGGTCCCCTCCTGGGGAGCAGTACTTC.

The chain combines TRBV19 with TRBJ2-2; D might be TRBD2 (5 bases). Germline V gene data show CDR1 as LNHDA and CDR2 as SQIVND (reference sequence). The CDR3 loop spans 13 amino acids. Trimming pared 7 bases from V and 6 bases from J, leaving 12 bases between. The CDR3 region is CASIASNSGELFF. Here the CDR3 DNA reads TGTGCCAGTATAGCTAGCAACTCCGGGGAGCTGTTTTTT.

The rearrangement links TRBV28 to TRBJ2-1; TRBD2 aligns across 14 bases. Per the germline V gene, CDR1 is MDHEN and CDR2 is SYDVKM. The length of the CDR3 is 17 residues. The V segment lost 8 bases and the J segment 4 bases; nucleotides outside the gene matches: 10. Here the CDR3 DNA reads TGTGCCAGCTCCCAAGGGACTAGCGGGGGCCTTTACAATGAGCAGTTCTTC. Translation gives CASSQGTSGGLYNEQFF.

The chain joins TRBV9 to TRBJ2-2; D not certain. Between the trimmed V and J ends, which lost 0 bases and 5 bases, there was a span of 5 bases. This CDR3 spans 13 amino acids. The germline V gene has CDR1 SGDLS and CDR2 YYNGEE. In DNA form, the CDR3 reads TGTGCCAGCAGCGTAGGGCAGACCGGGGAGCTGTTTTTT. This codes for CASSVGQTGELFF.

The J gene is TRBJ2-7, the V gene TRBV28, with D possibly being TRBD1 (6 bases). Trimming removed 6 bases from V and 4 bases from J, with 10 bases in between. The length of the CDR3 is 12 residues. Per the germline V gene, CDR1 is MDHEN and CDR2 is SYDVKM. The CDR3 sequence is CASSLRGYEQYF. CDR3 bases: TGTGCCAGCAGCCTTAGGGGGTACGAGCAGTACTTC.

This chain connects TRBV28 to TRBJ1-2; 8 positions agree with TRBD1. This CDR3 is built from 15 residues. V gave up 5 bases and J gave up 0 bases; unmatched junction bases: 5. Per germline, CDR1 MDHEN and CDR2 SYDVKM. CDR3 amino acids: CASSGTGPANYGYTF. The CDR3 DNA sequence: TGTGCCAGCAGTGGGACAGGACCAGCTAACTATGGCTACACCTTC.

The V and J genes are TRBV2 and TRBJ1-2; 7 bases align to TRBD1. Germline assignment: CDR1 SNHLY and CDR2 FYNNEI. The CDR3 consists of 13 residues. Losses at the gene ends were 7 bases for V and 7 bases for J; bases not matched to a gene: 9. CDR3 nucleotide sequence: TGTGCCAGCAATCCAGGGGGTTGGCTTGGCTACACCTTC. This codes for CASNPGGWLGYTF.

The chain is built from TRBV4-2 and TRBJ2-7; 7 bases fit TRBD1. There are 14 residues in the CDR3. CDR1 and CDR2 (germline): LGHNA, YNFKEQ. Trimming at V came to 1 base and at J to 6 bases, leaving 6 bases not matched to a gene. CDR3 protein: CASSQVDTGAEQYF. DNA for the CDR3: TGTGCCAGCAGCCAAGTGGATACAGGGGCCGAGCAGTACTTC.

The J gene is TRBJ2-1, the V gene TRBV27; 9 bases map to TRBD1. Germline-derived CDR1 and CDR2 are MNHEY and SMNVEV (reference sequence). This CDR3 spans 14 amino acids. After removal of 6 bases from V and 9 bases from J, the junction contained 9 bases not matched to a gene. Here the CDR3 reads CASRAGTGYSEQFF. The CDR3 DNA follows: TGTGCCAGCAGGGCCGGGACAGGGTATAGTGAGCAGTTCTTC.

Notes on this clone: The junction shows a germline mismatch at one end, possibly a read error. This chain links TRBV6-6 with TRBJ1-2; the match to TRBD1 covers 11 bases. The length of the CDR3 is 16 residues. CDR1 MNHNY and CDR2 SVGAGI come from the germline V gene (reference sequence). The CDR3 bases are TGTGCCAGCAGCTTCCCCGGGACAGGGGGTTATTATGGGTACACCTTC. Protein product: CASSFPGTGGYYGYTF.

The gene calls are TRBV2 and TRBJ1-4; maybe TRBD1 (6 bases). Trimming took 8 bases from V and 7 from J, leaving 17 bases between them. The CDR3 runs to 14 residues. CDR1 is SNHLY and CDR2 is FYNNEI in the germline V gene. The CDR3 DNA follows: TGTGCCAGCCAGACGGACAGACGTAGTGAAAAACTGTTTTTT. This translates into CASQTDRRSEKLFF.

The chain recombines TRBV18 with TRBJ2-7; TRBD1 might be the D (6 bases). Trimming pared 3 bases from V and 6 bases from J, leaving 18 bases between. This CDR3 has 15 amino acids. The V gene's germline CDR1 is KGHSH and CDR2 LQKENI. CDR3 region: CASSPSGTPGVEQYF. CDR3 nucleotide sequence: TGTGCCAGCTCACCGTCCGGGACACCCGGGGTCGAGCAGTACTTC.

The chain employs TRBV19 and TRBJ1-1, with a possible D match to TRBD1 (6 bases). The CDR3 consists of 15 residues. The germline V gene encodes CDR1 LNHDA and CDR2 SQIVND (reference sequence). V lost 1 base to trimming and J lost 1 base, with 10 bases between them. The DNA of the CDR3 is TGTGCCAGTAGTATAGTAGGGGGAACGAACACTGAAGCTTTCTTT. Amino acid sequence: CASSIVGGTNTEAFF. The full variable domain, its missing parts supplied by reference TRBV19 and TRBJ1-1, is DGGITQSPKYLFRKEGQNVTLSCEQNLNHDAMYWYRQDPGQGLRLIYYSQIVNDFQKGDIAEGYSVSREKKESFPLTVTSAQKNPTAFYLCASSIVGGTNTEAFFGQGTRLTVV.

This chain links TRBV4-3 with TRBJ2-5, with 8 bases matching TRBD1. The V gene's germline CDR1 is LGHNA and CDR2 YSLEER. V shed 3 bases and J 4 bases; nucleotides not matched to a gene: 4. The CDR3 consists of 14 residues. The CDR3 loop reads CASSQDDRGETQYF. The CDR3 nucleotides are TGCGCCAGCAGCCAGGACGACAGGGGAGAGACCCAGTACTTC.

The rearrangement joins TRBV7-2 to TRBJ1-2; D is undetermined. V was trimmed by 4 bases and J by 4 bases, leaving 7 bases between them. This CDR3 contains 12 residues. The germline CDR1 and CDR2 sequences are SGHTA and FQGNSA. The CDR3 DNA reads as TGTGCCAGCAGCTCTGAGGGCTATGGCTACACCTTC. Protein product: CASSSEGYGYTF.

This rearrangement joins TRBV28 to TRBJ2-3, with D hard to call. Germline CDR1 is MDHEN and CDR2 is SYDVKM. Trimming took 5 bases from V and 2 from J, leaving 14 bases between them. This CDR3 has 15 residues. Written as DNA, the CDR3 is TGTGCCAGCAGTCCTGTGAGTCTAAACACAGATACGCAGTATTTT. As protein: CASSPVSLNTDTQYF.

V gene TRBV19 combines with J gene TRBJ2-1; tentatively, D is TRBD2 (5 bases). Germline-derived CDR1 and CDR2 are LNHDA and SQIVND (reference sequence). The CDR3 sequence is 13 residues long. Trimming shortened V by 3 bases and J by 7 bases, and 10 bases separated the two germline ends. The CDR3 loop is CASSMDFLNEQFF. CDR3 DNA: TGTGCCAGTAGTATGGACTTCCTAAATGAGCAGTTCTTC.

CDR3: CASSLVTHTEAFF. CDR3 sequence (DNA): TGCGCCAGCAGCTTGGTGACTCACACTGAAGCTTTCTTT. This chain connects TRBV5-1 to TRBJ1-1; D not certain. This CDR3 has 13 residues. Germline V gives CDR1 SGHRS, CDR2 YFSETQ. Trimming took off 0 bases at V and 3 bases at J, with 6 bases between the two ends.